These 32 T cell receptor beta chains came from one sample sequenced in a study of blood T cell repertoires in COVID-19. Generated by immunoSEQ multiplex PCR, the TCRdb table keeps only in-frame clones and is missing some. The sample lists some 260,000 clones, over 75% occurring once. Sequenced: peripheral blood. Receptors originate from a woman in her 70s with COVID-19, enrolled during active disease.

The chain recombines TRBV6-5 with TRBJ2-7; TRBD2 matches at 7 bases. With 7 bases clipped from V and 0 bases from J, the junction kept 6 bases outside the gene matches. Germline CDR1 reads MNHEY; CDR2 reads SVGAGI. The CDR3 is 14 residues long. DNA for the CDR3: TGTGCCAGCACACCGGCGGGGGTCTCCTACGAGCAGTACTTC. Encoded protein: CASTPAGVSYEQYF.

This clone was counted only a few times. The chain links TRBV3-1 (or the pseudogene TRBV3-2) to TRBJ2-6; D may be TRBD2 (5 bases). V was shortened by 4 bases and J by 4 bases, with 14 bases between the two germline ends. The CDR3 runs to 16 residues. In germline, CDR1 is LGHDT, CDR2 YNNKEL (reference sequence). The CDR3 coding sequence is TGTGCCAGCAGCCTACGTACGGGGTCCGGGGCCAACGTCCTGACTTTC. Its translation is CASSLRTGSGANVLTF.

This sequence joins TRBV5-1 and TRBJ1-1; perhaps TRBD1 as D (6 bases). The CDR3 is 14 residues long. The germline V and J ends were trimmed by 4 bases and 6 bases, with 16 bases remaining between them. CDR1 is SGHRS, CDR2 YFSETQ, per germline. The CDR3 DNA is TGCGCCAGCAGCCAAGGGACGGGGGGCGCTGAAGCTTTCTTT. This translates into CASSQGTGGAEAFF.

V usage is TRBV7-3 and J usage is TRBJ1-1, with D possibly TRBD1 on 6 matching bases. This CDR3 has 13 amino acids. Germline CDR1 SGHTA, CDR2 FQGTGA. V was pared by 4 bases and J by 5 bases, with 11 bases between. The chain's CDR3 is CASSSGGGTEAFF. Here the CDR3 DNA reads TGTGCCAGCAGCTCGGGAGGGGGAACTGAAGCTTTCTTT.

The chain joins TRBV5-1 to TRBJ2-6; 7 positions match TRBD1. V lost 4 bases to trimming and J lost 2 bases; unmatched junction nucleotides: 6. Germline V gene data show CDR1 as SGHRS and CDR2 as YFSETQ. This CDR3 is built from 16 residues. Here the CDR3 reads CASSPDRPAGANVLTF. DNA of the CDR3: TGCGCCAGCAGCCCGGACAGGCCGGCTGGGGCCAACGTCCTGACTTTC.

J is TRBJ2-1 and V is TRBV28; 12 nucleotides align to TRBD2. The ends lost 6 bases at V and 0 bases at J; junction bases unmatched: 0. CDR1 and CDR2 from the germline V gene are MDHEN and SYDVKM. The CDR3 is 15 amino acids. The CDR3 bases are TGTGCCAGCAGGACTAGCGGGAGCTCCTACAATGAGCAGTTCTTC. Translated, it gives CASRTSGSSYNEQFF.

This clone is a singleton in its sample. This chain connects TRBV19 to TRBJ2-4, with TRBD2 matching over 7 bases. Losses at the gene ends were 7 bases for V and 0 bases for J; bases not matched to a gene: 21. CDR3 length: 20 residues. Per germline, CDR1 LNHDA and CDR2 SQIVND (reference sequence). DNA of the CDR3: TGTGCCAGTACCCGCGGGAGTGCTAGAGGCTCAAATCTAGCCAAAAACATTCAGTACTTC. Translated, it gives CASTRGSARGSNLAKNIQYF.

In this sample, this clone turned up a few times. The chain has TRBV19 and TRBJ1-2, with a weak D call TRBD1 (5 bases). V shed 4 bases and J shed 8 bases, with 14 bases lying between them. The CDR3 spans 13 residues. Per the germline V gene, CDR1 is LNHDA and CDR2 is SQIVND (reference sequence). The CDR3 here is CASSTAVRGGYTF. CDR3 DNA sequence: TGTGCCAGTAGTACGGCCGTCCGGGGGGGCTACACCTTC.

The chain employs TRBV18 and TRBJ1-5; D ambiguous. Trimming removed 1 base at V and 0 bases at J, with 4 bases between. The CDR3 is 14 residues long. Germline V CDR1 and CDR2: KGHSH, LQKENI. CDR3 bases: TGTGCCAGCTCACCACTAGATAGCAATCAGCCCCAGCATTTT. Its translation is CASSPLDSNQPQHF.

This chain joins TRBV3-1 (or the pseudogene TRBV3-2) and TRBJ1-2; possible D gene TRBD1, 5 bases. The CDR3 extends over 13 amino acids. Germline assignment: CDR1 LGHDT and CDR2 YNNKEL (reference sequence). V was shortened by 2 bases and J by 3 bases, with 7 bases between the two germline ends. CDR3: CASSQPRDYGYTF. CDR3 nucleotides: TGTGCCAGCAGCCAACCCAGGGACTATGGCTACACCTTC.

This clone was found a few times. J is TRBJ1-5 and V is TRBV28; a possible D gene is TRBD1 (5 bases). Germline-derived CDR1 and CDR2 are MDHEN and SYDVKM. This CDR3 has 13 amino acids. Between the trimmed V and J ends, which lost 7 bases and 4 bases, there was a span of 11 bases. This chain's CDR3 is CASIASGNQPQHF. The CDR3 region has the DNA TGTGCCAGCATCGCATCAGGGAATCAGCCCCAGCATTTT.

The CDR3 sequence: CASSQDPKAGRVSEEQYF. The CDR3 nucleotides are TGCGCCAGCAGCCAAGATCCTAAGGCGGGACGGGTCTCTGAAGAGCAGTACTTC. The chain recombines TRBV4-1 with TRBJ2-7; possibly TRBD2 for D (6 bases). CDR3 size: 18 residues. CDR1 and CDR2 (germline): MGHRA, YSYEKL. With 0 bases removed from V and 7 bases from J, the gap between germline ends came to 25 bases.

This chain connects TRBV3-1 (or the pseudogene TRBV3-2) to TRBJ2-3; D is uncertain. This CDR3 is 15 amino acids long. The V end was cut by 0 bases, the J end by 3 bases, with 10 bases between. The germline V gene has CDR1 LGHDT and CDR2 YNNKEL (reference sequence). The CDR3 nucleotides read TGTGCCAGCAGCCAAGATTGGGCAAGAACAGATACGCAGTATTTT. It codes for CASSQDWARTDTQYF.

The chain couples TRBV7-2 to TRBJ2-1; 8 bases match TRBD2. This CDR3 has 16 residues. Trimming removed 5 bases from V and 9 bases from J; junction bases left unmatched: 15. CDR1 is SGHTA and CDR2 is FQGNSA in the germline V gene. The CDR3 reads CASSPAGLGRVSEQFF. In nucleotides, the CDR3 is TGTGCCAGCAGCCCGGCGGGACTAGGAAGGGTTTCTGAGCAGTTCTTC.

The genes are TRBV6-5 and TRBJ1-2; D possibly corresponds to TRBD1 (6 bases). The germline V and J ends were trimmed by 6 bases and 7 bases, with 18 bases remaining between them. The CDR3 has 14 amino acids. The germline V gene encodes CDR1 MNHEY and CDR2 SVGAGI. The CDR3 sequence is CASRQGRDIGGYTF. The CDR3 nucleotides read TGTGCCAGCAGACAGGGCCGGGACATTGGTGGCTACACCTTC.

The V gene is TRBV5-1, the J gene TRBJ1-1, with 9 bases fitting TRBD1. CDR1 SGHRS and CDR2 YFSETQ come from the germline V gene. The junction had 7 bases not matched to a gene; V was cut back by 2 bases and J by 5 bases. The CDR3 is 15 amino acids. CDR3 residues: CASSFQGQGRTEAFF. For the CDR3, the DNA is TGCGCCAGCAGCTTCCAGGGACAGGGTCGGACTGAAGCTTTCTTT.

This chain links TRBV18 with TRBJ1-5; tentative D call: TRBD1 (5 bases). From germline, CDR1 is KGHSH and CDR2 LQKENI. Deletions cut 6 bases from V and 5 bases from J, with 14 bases between. CDR3 length equals 14 residues. In DNA form, the CDR3 reads TGTGCCAGCTCGGTGCGATGGGGGGATCAGCCCCAGCATTTT. Protein sequence: CASSVRWGDQPQHF.

The chain uses TRBV29-1 and TRBJ1-4; TRBD1 agrees at 10 bases. Germline-derived CDR1 and CDR2 are SQVTM and ANQGSEA. The CDR3 contains 13 residues. With V trimmed by 5 bases and J by 7 bases, 4 bases remained unmatched. The CDR3: CSVSRDRGEKLFF. The CDR3 nucleotides read TGCAGCGTTAGCCGGGACAGGGGTGAAAAACTGTTTTTT.

This chain links TRBV29-1 with TRBJ1-2, with D uncertain. V shed 0 bases and J shed 5 bases, with 7 bases lying between them. CDR1 is SQVTM and CDR2 is ANQGSEA in the germline V gene. The CDR3 has 12 amino acids. This CDR3 is CSVEDSRYGYTF. CDR3 DNA sequence: TGCAGCGTTGAAGATTCGCGGTATGGCTACACCTTC.

This clone was seen only once. The rearrangement uses TRBV29-1 and TRBJ1-1; 7 bases agree with TRBD1. The CDR3 has 13 residues. Germline assignment: CDR1 SQVTM and CDR2 ANQGSEA. The V gene end was trimmed by 7 bases and the J gene end by 2 bases; junction bases not matched to a gene: 7. CDR3 residues: CSGMGQTNTEAFF. For the CDR3, the DNA is TGCAGCGGCATGGGACAGACAAACACTGAAGCTTTCTTT.

The rearrangement uses TRBV5-1 and TRBJ2-1, with TRBD2 matching 10 bases. The CDR3 contains 14 residues. The germline CDR1 and CDR2 sequences are SGHRS and YFSETQ. The J segment lost 9 bases and the V segment lost 5 bases, leaving 8 bases of the junction unmatched. The CDR3 bases are TGCGCCAGCAGGGCCCTAGCGGGAGTCAGTGAGCAGTTCTTC. Encoded protein: CASRALAGVSEQFF.

The chain employs TRBV6-5 and TRBJ2-7; the D gene is possibly TRBD2 (6 bases). V dropped 6 bases and J dropped 6 bases, with 15 bases sitting between them. The V gene's germline CDR1 is MNHEY and CDR2 SVGAGI. CDR3 length: 13 residues. CDR3 protein: CASRLGSLSEQYF. CDR3 DNA sequence: TGTGCCAGCAGACTCGGGAGTTTGAGCGAGCAGTACTTC.

The chain has TRBV23-1 and TRBJ1-1; D gene uncertain. TRBV23-1 is treated as an ORF (open reading frame) with a function not yet certain. The V end lost 3 bases, the J end lost 1 base, and 6 bases lay between the germline ends. The CDR3 has 13 amino acids. CDR3 amino acids: CASSQGRNTEAFF. The CDR3 nucleotides are TGCGCCAGCAGTCAGGGCAGGAACACTGAAGCTTTCTTT.

With respect to this clone: At one of its ends the junction is not consistent with the germline gene, which may arise from a read error. The chain uses TRBV11-3 and TRBJ2-7; TRBD1 agrees at 11 bases. CDR1 and CDR2 from the germline V gene are SGHNT and YENEEA. CDR3 length equals 15 residues. The CDR3 protein is CASSSRTGGSNEQYF. The CDR3, as DNA: TGTGCCAGCAGTTCTAGGACAGGGGGCTCCAACGAGCAGTACTTC. Together with reference TRBV11-3 and TRBJ2-7, the CDR3 gives the full variable domain: EAGVVQSPRYKIIEKKQPVAFWCNPISGHNTLYWYLQNLGQGPELLIRYENEEAVDDSQLPKDRFSAERLKGVDSTLKIQPAELGDSAVYLCASSSRTGGSNEQYFGPGTRLTVT.

The CDR3 nucleotides read TGTGCCAGCAGCCAAGCCGCAGTCGCTAACTATGGCTACACCTTC. It codes for CASSQAAVANYGYTF. The chain couples TRBV3-1 (or the pseudogene TRBV3-2) to TRBJ1-2; no reliable D call. The germline gives CDR1 LGHDT, CDR2 YNNKEL (reference sequence). The CDR3 spans 15 residues. Trimming took 1 base from V and 0 from J, leaving 9 bases between them.

The rearrangement uses TRBV28 and TRBJ1-2, with D perhaps matching TRBD1 (6 bases). The CDR3 is 13 residues long. CDR1 is MDHEN and CDR2 is SYDVKM in the germline V gene. V was clipped by 6 bases and J by 4 bases, with 12 bases between them. The CDR3 DNA sequence: TGTGCCAGCAGAGAAGGGGGTTCCTATGGCTACACCTTC. It encodes CASREGGSYGYTF.

The chain couples TRBV4-3 to TRBJ2-3; 8 bases are a match to TRBD1. CDR1 and CDR2 from the germline V gene are LGHNA and YSLEER. V was clipped by 3 bases and J by 5 bases; unmatched bases: 7. The CDR3 runs to 15 residues. CDR3 region: CASSQGQATVDTQYF. CDR3 nucleotides: TGCGCCAGCAGCCAGGGACAGGCGACGGTAGATACGCAGTATTTT.

J is TRBJ2-1 and V is TRBV30; a possible D gene is TRBD1 (6 bases). The CDR3 spans 14 residues. Trimming removed 2 bases at V and 8 bases at J, with 16 bases between. The germline V gene has CDR1 GTSNPN and CDR2 SVGIG (reference sequence). CDR3 nucleotide sequence: TGTGCCTGGAGTCCGGACAGAGTTTCGGATGAGCAGTTCTTC. Its translation is CAWSPDRVSDEQFF.

The chain carries TRBV19 and TRBJ2-7, with 7 positions matching TRBD2. The V gene end was trimmed by 7 bases and the J gene end by 3 bases; junction bases not matched to a gene: 12. This CDR3 comprises 15 residues. Germline loops: CDR1 LNHDA, CDR2 SQIVND (reference sequence). The CDR3 loop reads CASTAGPRGSYEQYF. The CDR3 nucleotides read TGTGCCAGTACCGCCGGGCCGCGCGGGAGCTACGAGCAGTACTTC.

The chain couples TRBV14 to TRBJ2-5; D is unclear. V was cut by 1 base and J by 6 bases, with 6 bases left in between. Germline V gives CDR1 SGHDN, CDR2 FVKESK. The CDR3 sequence is 12 residues long. In DNA, the CDR3 is TGTGCCAGCAGCCAAGGTGCGCAGACCCAGTACTTC. The encoded protein is CASSQGAQTQYF.

Only a few counts were recorded for this clone. This chain joins TRBV3-1 (or the pseudogene TRBV3-2) and TRBJ2-1, with D possibly being TRBD2 (5 bases). V gave up 4 bases and J gave up 0 bases, with 7 bases separating them. This CDR3 has 14 residues. CDR1 LGHDT and CDR2 YNNKEL come from the germline V gene (reference sequence). Here the CDR3 reads CASSREPSYNEQFF. The CDR3 DNA is TGTGCCAGCAGCCGGGAGCCCTCCTACAATGAGCAGTTCTTC.

This clone was counted once. The V and J genes are TRBV27 and TRBJ2-7, with 12 nucleotides matching TRBD2. In germline, CDR1 is MNHEY, CDR2 SMNVEV (reference sequence). J gave up 2 bases and V 9 bases, and 8 bases lay outside the gene matches. The CDR3 extends over 15 amino acids. The CDR3 loop reads CASRGGLAGPYEQYF. The DNA of the CDR3 is TGTGCCAGTAGGGGAGGACTAGCGGGGCCCTACGAGCAGTACTTC.